Presented here are 27 T cell receptor beta chains from one specimen sequenced in a study of blood T cells in healthy people across ages. Combining a sample-barcoded 5' primer with a J-beta primer mix, a second PCR ran for roughly 7 to 12 cycles. MiXCR, run by TCRdb on the 5' RACE reads, gives a single entry per CDR3 protein. The sample carries 700,000 or so distinct CDR3 sequences, 22% recorded once. Material for sequencing was blood. Receptors originate from a man between 65 and 85 years old in good health.

V and J are TRBV7-2 and TRBJ1-2, with 9 nucleotides matching TRBD1. The V segment lost 4 bases and the J segment 6 bases; nucleotides outside the gene matches: 12. Germline-derived CDR1 and CDR2 are SGHTA and FQGNSA. The CDR3 totals 16 residues. CDR3: CASSYLPGQGPNGYTF. The DNA of the CDR3 is TGTGCCAGCAGCTACCTTCCGGGACAGGGCCCTAATGGCTACACCTTC.

The chain is built from TRBV29-1 and TRBJ1-3; a weak D match, TRBD1 (6 bases). Germline V lookup: CDR1 SQVTM, CDR2 ANQGSEA. Deletions cut 0 bases from V and 4 bases from J, with 19 bases between. The CDR3 has 17 amino acids. The CDR3 sequence: CSVEETGRGSSGNTIYF. The CDR3 DNA sequence: TGCAGCGTTGAAGAGACGGGCAGGGGATCGTCCGGAAACACCATATATTTT.

This clonotype has only a few counts. This rearrangement joins TRBV3-1 to TRBJ2-3, with D perhaps given as TRBD1 or TRBD2 (5 bases each). Germline assignment: CDR1 LGHDT and CDR2 YNNKEL (reference sequence). This CDR3 region has 15 residues. V was cut by 0 bases and J by 4 bases, with 11 bases left in between. CDR3 sequence: CASSQDRGGPDTQYF. DNA of the CDR3: TGTGCCAGCAGCCAAGATCGGGGCGGTCCAGATACGCAGTATTTT.

This clonotype has a handful of counts. The chain employs TRBV5-1 and TRBJ2-2, with 7 bases that match TRBD2. Germline V CDR1 and CDR2: SGHRS, YFSETQ. V lost 4 bases and J lost 0; bases outside the gene matches: 0. The CDR3 loop spans 14 amino acids. The CDR3 reads CASSGGANTGELFF. The CDR3 bases are TGCGCCAGCAGCGGGGGGGCGAACACCGGGGAGCTGTTTTTT.

V usage is TRBV2 and J usage is TRBJ1-5; D is undetermined. Trimming removed 2 bases from V and 7 bases from J, with 9 bases in between. CDR1 is SNHLY and CDR2 is FYNNEI in the germline V gene. The CDR3 totals 13 residues. CDR3 in amino acids: CASSEPPGQPQHF. The CDR3 nucleotides are TGTGCCAGCAGTGAACCCCCGGGCCAGCCCCAGCATTTT.

Note on this clonotype: At one end the junction does not follow the germline gene, possibly because of a read error. This chain connects TRBV5-1 to TRBJ2-7; the D call may be TRBD1 or TRBD2 (5 bases each). The germline V gene encodes CDR1 SGHRS and CDR2 YFSETQ. The CDR3 totals 15 residues. The CDR3 DNA is TGCGCCAGAAGCTTCGGGACCCATAAGGCCTACGAGCAGTACTTC. The encoded protein is CARSFGTHKAYEQYF.

This chain connects TRBV20-1 to TRBJ2-3; weak D call: TRBD2 (5 bases). Looked up from germline, CDR1 is DFQATT and CDR2 is SNEGSKA (reference sequence). The CDR3 spans 15 residues. Trimming took off 3 bases at V and 1 base at J, with 14 bases between the two ends. The CDR3 DNA follows: TGCAGTGCTAGGCGGCTAGCCGAAGGCACAGATACGCAGTATTTT. This encodes CSARRLAEGTDTQYF.

The chain links TRBV5-8 to TRBJ2-3; TRBD1 matches 9 bases. Germline V gene lookup returns CDR1 SGHTS and CDR2 YDEGEE. The CDR3 spans 15 residues. V gave up 5 bases and J gave up 1 base; unmatched junction bases: 5. CDR3 amino acids: CASRNRTGGTDTQYF. The CDR3 DNA sequence: TGTGCCAGCAGAAATAGGACAGGGGGCACAGATACGCAGTATTTT.

This clonotype was seen a few times. The chain combines TRBV7-9 with TRBJ2-3; D possibly uses TRBD1 or TRBD2 (5 bases each). Germline values: CDR1 SEHNR, CDR2 FQNEAQ (reference sequence). Trimming cost V 4 bases and J 2 bases, with 10 bases left between them. This CDR3 contains 14 residues. CDR3 loop: CASSSGAITDTQYF. CDR3 DNA sequence: TGTGCCAGCAGCTCCGGGGCCATCACAGATACGCAGTATTTT.

The rearrangement links TRBV7-2 to TRBJ1-4; 9 bases are shared with TRBD1. V gave up 4 bases and J gave up 4 bases; unmatched junction bases: 7. The CDR3 covers 16 residues. Germline V lookup: CDR1 SGHTA, CDR2 FQGNSA. In nucleotides, the CDR3 is TGTGCCAGCAGCTACGGGACAGGGTATATTAATGAAAAACTGTTTTTT. Amino acids: CASSYGTGYINEKLFF. Combining the CDR3 with reference TRBV7-2 and TRBJ1-4 gives the whole variable domain GAGVSQSPSNKVTEKGKDVELRCDPISGHTALYWYRQSLGQGLEFLIYFQGNSAPDKSGLPSDRFSAERTGGSVSTLTIQRTQQEDSAVYLCASSYGTGYINEKLFFGSGTQLSVL.

This rearrangement joins TRBV7-2 to TRBJ1-6; no clear D. The CDR3 is 14 residues long. Germline V gives CDR1 SGHTA, CDR2 FQGNSA. The V and J ends lost 1 base and 7 bases respectively, with 8 bases between them. In nucleotides, the CDR3 is TGTGCCAGCAGCTTAGTAGGGAGCAATTCACCCCTCCACTTT. Translation gives CASSLVGSNSPLHF.

This clonotype was seen many times. V gene TRBV12-3 or TRBV12-4 combines with J gene TRBJ2-3, with a possible D match to TRBD1 (5 bases). The V end lost 6 bases, the J end lost 2 bases, and 18 bases lay between the germline ends. The CDR3 contains 16 residues. The CDR3 reads CASSPDWTKHTDTQYF. CDR3 nucleotide sequence: TGTGCCAGCAGCCCCGACTGGACAAAACACACAGATACGCAGTATTTT.

This clonotype was seen a single time. The gene calls are TRBV20-1 and TRBJ2-5; 12 bases are a match to TRBD2. CDR3 size: 14 residues. CDR1 and CDR2 from the germline V gene are DFQATT and SNEGSKA (reference sequence). V gave up 6 bases and J gave up 0 bases; unmatched junction bases: 2. The CDR3 DNA reads as TGCAGTGCCGGACTAGCGGGATACCAAGAGACCCAGTACTTC. Encoded protein: CSAGLAGYQETQYF.

The rearrangement uses TRBV20-1 and TRBJ2-3; 9 nucleotides agree with TRBD2. This CDR3 has 14 amino acids. The germline V gene has CDR1 DFQATT and CDR2 SNEGSKA (reference sequence). CDR3 protein: CSAGGVAGVDTQYF. CDR3 DNA sequence: TGCAGCGCTGGAGGAGTAGCGGGAGTAGATACGCAGTATTTT.

This clonotype was detected only a few times. This sequence joins TRBV12-3 or TRBV12-4 and TRBJ2-1; a possible D gene is TRBD2 (6 bases). V was clipped by 1 base and J by 3 bases, with 10 bases between them. The CDR3 is made up of 15 amino acids. The CDR3, as DNA: TGTGCCAGCAGTTTAGAGGGCGGGGACTACAATGAGCAGTTCTTC. This sequence encodes CASSLEGGDYNEQFF.

This clonotype was observed at least ten times. The chain recombines TRBV28 with TRBJ2-5; D not certain. V was clipped by 6 bases and J by 6 bases, with 11 bases between them. There are 12 residues in the CDR3. CDR1 is MDHEN, CDR2 SYDVKM, per germline. CDR3 bases: TGTGCCAGCAGCCCACTCAGGCAGACCCAGTACTTC. It encodes CASSPLRQTQYF. The variable domain in full, with the rest retrieved from reference TRBV28 and TRBJ2-5, is DVKVTQSSRYLVKRTGEKVFLECVQDMDHENMFWYRQDPGLGLRLIYFSYDVKMKEKGDIPEGYSVSREKKERFSLILESASTNQTSMYLCASSPLRQTQYFGPGTRLLVL.

In its sample, this clonotype was seen a few times. The chain joins TRBV7-9 to TRBJ1-1; D is possibly TRBD1 (5 bases). The CDR3 runs to 11 residues. The germline V and J ends were trimmed by 5 bases and 11 bases, with 12 bases remaining between them. Germline V gives CDR1 SEHNR, CDR2 FQNEAQ (reference sequence). CDR3 bases: TGTGCCAGCAGCCAGGGCCCGGCGGCTTTCTTT. Protein: CASSQGPAAFF.

The V gene is TRBV20-1, the J gene TRBJ2-1; D may correspond to TRBD1 or TRBD2 (5 bases each). This CDR3 is 13 amino acids long. V was cut by 3 bases and J by 6 bases, with 12 bases left in between. CDR1 is DFQATT, CDR2 SNEGSKA, per germline (reference sequence). This CDR3 reads CSASSGTSNEQFF. The CDR3 coding sequence is TGCAGTGCTAGTTCAGGGACCTCCAATGAGCAGTTCTTC.

This clonotype is a singleton in its sample. The chain combines TRBV20-1 with TRBJ2-1; a weak D match, TRBD2 (6 bases). Germline V gene data show CDR1 as DFQATT and CDR2 as SNEGSKA (reference sequence). There are 15 residues in the CDR3. The V gene lost 0 bases and the J gene lost 7 bases, with 16 bases spanning the gap. This CDR3 is CSARDGRGERNEQFF. In DNA form, the CDR3 reads TGCAGTGCTAGAGATGGACGCGGGGAGAGGAATGAGCAGTTCTTC.

The sample holds a few counts of this clonotype. The chain recombines TRBV3-1 with TRBJ1-2; D might be TRBD1 (6 bases). CDR1 LGHDT and CDR2 YNNKEL come from the germline V gene (reference sequence). V was trimmed by 1 base and J by 2 bases, leaving 14 bases between them. This CDR3 is 16 amino acids long. As DNA, the CDR3 is TGTGCCAGCAGCCAAGTGATCGGGGGCGGAAACTATGGCTACACCTTC. This gives the protein CASSQVIGGGNYGYTF.

This clonotype was seen more than once but under ten times. The V and J genes are TRBV12-3 or TRBV12-4 and TRBJ2-5; D gene unclear. Trimming pared 5 bases from V and 0 bases from J, leaving 10 bases between. The CDR3 totals 14 residues. This CDR3 reads CASSRDEYQETQYF. CDR3 sequence (DNA): TGTGCCAGCAGTCGAGACGAGTACCAAGAGACCCAGTACTTC.

This clonotype was observed a handful of times. V gene TRBV20-1 combines with J gene TRBJ1-2; D is undetermined. This CDR3 comprises 17 residues. Germline CDR1 DFQATT, CDR2 SNEGSKA (reference sequence). Trimming stripped 0 bases from V and 0 bases from J, with 17 bases between. The CDR3, as DNA: TGCAGTGCTAGAGATTGGGCAGCCGAGAGAACTAACTATGGCTACACCTTC. Protein sequence: CSARDWAAERTNYGYTF.

This clonotype has more than one count but fewer than ten. The chain links TRBV2 to TRBJ2-5; 13 nucleotides agree with TRBD2. Germline CDR1 and CDR2: SNHLY and FYNNEI. This CDR3 is built from 15 residues. The V and J ends lost 7 bases and 5 bases, in that order; junction bases with no gene match: 7. CDR3 coding DNA: TGTGCCAGCACCGGACTAGCGGGAGTTGGGGAGACCCAGTACTTC. This encodes CASTGLAGVGETQYF.

This clonotype was found many times. V gene TRBV5-1 combines with J gene TRBJ2-2; D is unclear. CDR1 is SGHRS and CDR2 is YFSETQ in the germline V gene. The CDR3 is made up of 14 amino acids. Trimming took 1 base from V and 1 from J, leaving 5 bases between them. The CDR3 DNA follows: TGCGCCAGCAGCTTGTTACAGAACACCGGGGAGCTGTTTTTT. Translation: CASSLLQNTGELFF.

This clonotype was recorded a few times. The genes are TRBV10-3 and TRBJ2-1, with 7 bases matching TRBD2. This CDR3 has 15 amino acids. With 3 bases clipped from V and 3 bases from J, the junction kept 5 bases outside the gene matches. Germline-derived CDR1 and CDR2 are ENHRY and SYGVKD. The CDR3 coding sequence is TGTGCCATCAGTGAAGGGGCTAGCGGCTACAATGAGCAGTTCTTC. It encodes CAISEGASGYNEQFF.

The V gene is TRBV20-1, the J gene TRBJ2-1; 7 bases match TRBD2. The CDR3 consists of 12 residues. Germline V gene data show CDR1 as DFQATT and CDR2 as SNEGSKA (reference sequence). The J segment lost 2 bases and the V segment lost 7 bases, leaving 2 bases of the junction unmatched. The CDR3 reads CSVREAYNEQFF. CDR3 coding DNA: TGCAGTGTACGGGAGGCCTACAATGAGCAGTTCTTC.

The chain is built from TRBV6-5 and TRBJ2-7; 9 bases agree with TRBD2. The CDR3 is 16 residues long. J lost 4 bases, V lost 5 bases, and 12 bases had no gene match. Germline V gives CDR1 MNHEY, CDR2 SVGAGI. In nucleotides, the CDR3 is TGTGCCAGCAGTCGAATCCGCTTAGCGGGGGATTACGAGCAGTACTTC. Translation gives CASSRIRLAGDYEQYF.